Listed below are T cell receptor beta chains from one sample, sequenced in a study of blood T cell repertoires in COVID-19. Sequenced by immunoSEQ multiplex PCR; TCRdb stores in-frame clones only, minus some. The table has fewer than 45,000 clones, approximately 80% seen once. The sample consisted of peripheral blood. These receptors came from a man aged 65 to 79 with acute or convalescent COVID-19. Each CDR3 is given with its conserved first and last residue. A D gene is named only where the DNA matches it firmly. Size is stated for part of the rows, as once, few or many counts, or as a class when the clone is expanded.

.,TRBV28,.,TRBJ1-6,CASTPGDLSSYNSPLHF,TGTGCCAGCACTCCAGGGGACCTGAGCTCCTATAATTCACCCCTCCACTTT
TRBD1,TRBV27,.,TRBJ2-2,CASSNRGNTGELFF,TGTGCCAGCAGTAACAGGGGGAACACCGGGGAGCTGTTTTTT
.,TRBV14,.,TRBJ1-3,CASSQDHVAGARGGNTIYF,TGTGCCAGCAGCCAAGATCACGTTGCGGGGGCGCGCGGAGGAAACACCATATATTTT
TRBD1,TRBV5-4,.,TRBJ1-2,CASSPGDRINYGYTF,TGTGCCAGCAGCCCTGGGGACAGAATAAACTATGGCTACACCTTC
.,TRBV5-1,.,TRBJ1-3,CASSPTGSSGNTIYF,TGCGCCAGCAGCCCCACAGGGAGCTCTGGAAACACCATATATTTT
TRBD1,TRBV28,.,TRBJ1-2,CASSYTGGRANYGYTF,TGTGCCAGCAGTTACACAGGGGGCAGAGCTAACTATGGCTACACCTTC
.,TRBV28,.,TRBJ1-1,CASTNRGSGTEAFF,TGTGCCAGCACCAACCGGGGGAGTGGGACTGAAGCTTTCTTT
.,TRBV6-2/TRBV6-3,.,TRBJ1-2,CASSYYSGNYGYTF,TGTGCCAGCAGTTACTACAGCGGAAACTATGGCTACACCTTC
.,TRBV7-9,once,TRBJ1-4,CASGEGRANEKLFF,TGTGCCAGCGGCGAGGGTCGCGCTAATGAAAAACTGTTTTTT
TRBD1,TRBV9,.,TRBJ1-1,CASSAGHGFGTAYTEAFF,TGTGCCAGCAGCGCGGGCCATGGGTTTGGGACAGCTTACACTGAAGCTTTCTTT
TRBD1,TRBV5-4,.,TRBJ1-4,CASSSRQGTNEKLFF,TGTGCCAGCAGTTCCCGACAGGGGACTAATGAAAAACTGTTTTTT
.,TRBV7-3,.,TRBJ2-5,CASSLARGETQYF,TGTGCCAGCAGCTTAGCCAGGGGAGAGACCCAGTACTTC
.,TRBV27,.,TRBJ2-3,CASSLGTWGTDTQYF,TGTGCCAGCAGTTTGGGGACATGGGGCACAGATACGCAGTATTTT
.,TRBV7-9,.,TRBJ2-5,CASSLARAGLAPRQTQYF,TGTGCCAGCAGCTTAGCGCGGGCAGGCTTGGCCCCGAGGCAGACCCAGTACTTC
.,TRBV19,.,TRBJ2-2,CASSIRVGELFF,TGTGCCAGTAGTATCAGGGTGGGGGAGCTGTTTTTT
TRBD1,TRBV19,.,TRBJ2-3,CASSAPQGADTQYF,TGTGCCAGTAGTGCACCTCAGGGGGCAGATACGCAGTATTTT
TRBD1,TRBV9,.,TRBJ2-1,CASSVQGALNEQFF,TGTGCCAGCAGCGTACAGGGGGCGCTTAATGAGCAGTTCTTC
TRBD1,TRBV19,.,TRBJ1-5,CASRTKDRGRDQPQHF,TGTGCCAGTAGAACGAAGGACAGGGGTCGGGATCAGCCCCAGCATTTT
.,TRBV28,.,TRBJ1-5,CASSRTAVSNQPQHF,TGTGCCAGCAGTCGGACAGCCGTGAGCAATCAGCCCCAGCATTTT
.,TRBV5-4,once,TRBJ1-1,CASSWPGQLTEAFF,TGTGCCAGCAGCTGGCCCGGACAGCTCACTGAAGCTTTCTTT
.,TRBV12-3/TRBV12-4,.,TRBJ2-7,CASSGLRGREQYF,TGTGCCAGCAGCGGACTCAGGGGTAGGGAGCAGTACTTC
TRBD1,TRBV20-1,.,TRBJ1-2,CSAGQGVLTNF,TGCAGTGCGGGACAGGGGGTATTAACGAACTTC
.,TRBV7-9,once,TRBJ1-1,CASSLAMAMNTEAFF,TGTGCCAGCAGCTTAGCGATGGCAATGAACACTGAAGCTTTCTTT
.,TRBV6-4,once,TRBJ1-6,CASSALGVGNSPLHF,TGTGCCAGCAGTGCGTTAGGGGTTGGGAATTCACCCCTCCACTTT
.,TRBV7-9,.,TRBJ2-1,CASSPRNDNEQFF,TGTGCCAGCAGCCCGAGAAATGACAATGAGCAGTTCTTC
.,TRBV6-1,once,TRBJ1-5,CASSEMGAGYQPQHF,TGTGCCAGCAGTGAGATGGGGGCAGGTTATCAGCCCCAGCATTTT
.,TRBV5-5,.,TRBJ2-7,CASSLKDRGNEQYF,TGTGCCAGCAGCTTGAAGGACAGAGGGAACGAGCAGTACTTC
.,TRBV10-3,.,TRBJ2-7,CAISRALTSSAYEQYF,TGTGCCATCAGCAGAGCCCTGACTAGTTCGGCCTACGAGCAGTACTTC
TRBD1,TRBV7-9,.,TRBJ1-2,CASSLGQGNYGYTF,TGTGCCAGCAGCCTAGGACAGGGGAACTATGGCTACACCTTC
.,TRBV5-4,.,TRBJ1-5,CASSLGGGQPQHF,TGTGCCAGCAGCTTGGGGGGGGGTCAGCCCCAGCATTTT
.,TRBV4-2,.,TRBJ2-7,CASSQDIQGYSYEQYF,TGTGCCAGCAGCCAAGACATCCAGGGGTACTCCTACGAGCAGTACTTC
TRBD1,TRBV10-2,.,TRBJ2-5,CASRALRGRETQYF,TGCGCCAGCAGGGCCCTCAGGGGGCGAGAGACCCAGTACTTC
TRBD2,TRBV10-3,.,TRBJ2-1,CAISLGLAGGGNEQFF,TGTGCCATCAGTCTTGGACTAGCGGGGGGAGGGAATGAGCAGTTCTTC
.,TRBV5-1,few,TRBJ1-5,CASSLGLSGDQPQHF,TGCGCCAGCAGCTTGGGATTGTCAGGGGATCAGCCCCAGCATTTT
TRBD1,TRBV4-3,.,TRBJ1-4,CASSRVETGGREKLFF,TGCGCCAGCAGTCGCGTAGAGACAGGGGGCCGTGAAAAACTGTTTTTT
.,TRBV6-2/TRBV6-3,.,TRBJ1-1,CASSQGQFMNTEAFF,TGTGCCAGCAGTCAAGGACAGTTCATGAACACTGAAGCTTTCTTT
.,TRBV7-3,once,TRBJ1-1,CASSLYRDGTEAFF,TGTGCCAGCAGCTTGTACAGGGACGGAACTGAAGCTTTCTTT
TRBD1,TRBV30,few,TRBJ1-5,CAWTTTGADQPQHF,TGTGCCTGGACCACGACAGGGGCGGATCAGCCCCAGCATTTT
TRBD2,TRBV5-1,.,TRBJ2-5,CASKALAGVETQYF,TGCGCCAGCAAAGCACTAGCGGGGGTCGAGACCCAGTACTTC
.,TRBV4-3,.,TRBJ1-1,CASSQDLTKTAFF,TGCGCCAGCAGCCAAGATCTAACCAAAACCGCTTTCTTT
.,TRBV7-2,few,TRBJ2-7,CASSLHGRAYEQYF,TGTGCCAGCAGCTTACACGGGAGAGCCTACGAGCAGTACTTC
TRBD1,TRBV27,.,TRBJ2-1,CASSLEGQSHNEQFF,TGTGCCAGCAGTTTAGAGGGACAGTCGCACAATGAGCAGTTCTTC
.,TRBV18,.,TRBJ1-1,CASSLRGSLAFF,TGTGCCAGCTCACTCAGAGGGAGCTTAGCTTTCTTT
TRBD1,TRBV6-2/TRBV6-3,.,TRBJ1-6,CASSYTGQYNSPLHF,TGTGCCAGCAGTTACACGGGACAGTATAATTCACCCCTCCACTTT
TRBD1,TRBV7-9,.,TRBJ1-6,CASSLPQRQGWHSPLHF,TGTGCCAGCAGCTTACCCCAACGACAGGGGTGGCATTCACCCCTCCACTTT
.,TRBV18,.,TRBJ1-1,CASSPPLGEGTEAFF,TGTGCCAGCTCACCACCACTAGGGGAGGGCACTGAAGCTTTCTTT
.,TRBV5-5,.,TRBJ2-7,CASSLAVEQYF,TGTGCCAGCAGCTTGGCGGTCGAGCAGTACTTC
TRBD1,TRBV7-2,few,TRBJ1-2,CASSLGQGDGYTF,TGTGCCAGCAGCTTAGGGCAGGGGGATGGCTACACCTTC
TRBD1,TRBV30,.,TRBJ1-6,CAWTSGGGGQGDGPLHF,TGTGCCTGGACAAGTGGGGGCGGAGGACAGGGGGATGGACCCCTCCACTTT
.,TRBV7-2,.,TRBJ2-1,CASSLSPLGHEQFF,TGTGCCAGCAGCTTGTCGCCTCTGGGCCATGAGCAGTTCTTC
TRBD2,TRBV29-1,few,TRBJ2-3,CSVVGLAGGTDTQYF,TGCAGCGTTGTCGGACTAGCGGGGGGGACAGATACGCAGTATTTT
.,TRBV12-3/TRBV12-4,.,TRBJ1-1,CASSRTIGEAFF,TGTGCCAGCAGTAGGACAATCGGTGAAGCTTTCTTT
.,TRBV9,.,TRBJ1-1,CASSPRGANTEAFF,TGTGCCAGCAGCCCGCGGGGGGCGAACACTGAAGCTTTCTTT
.,TRBV5-1,.,TRBJ2-2,CASSLSQGNTGELFF,TGCGCCAGCAGCTTATCTCAGGGAAACACCGGGGAGCTGTTTTTT